The 23 T cell receptor beta chains below all came from one sample that was sequenced in a study of shared clonotypes between healthy human individuals. Clones were read by immunoSEQ multiplex PCR, and TCRdb kept only the in-frame ones, dropping some. The top ten hold around 10% of the sample, which has approximately 240,000 clones, 60% to 70% seen once. The source material was memory CD4+ T cells sorted from blood. Specified subset: CD45RA-negative fraction. The receptors originated from a young man in good health.

V and J are TRBV4-1 and TRBJ2-5; possible D gene TRBD2, 7 bases. Per the germline V gene, CDR1 is MGHRA and CDR2 is YSYEKL. The CDR3 loop spans 15 amino acids. Trimming shortened V by 2 bases and J by 7 bases, and 17 bases separated the two germline ends. The CDR3 protein is CASSQLPGGAGTQYF. CDR3 coding DNA: TGCGCCAGCAGCCAACTCCCTGGGGGGGCGGGGACCCAGTACTTC.

V is TRBV7-6 and J is TRBJ2-1; D gene unclear. Trimming removed 3 bases from V and 5 bases from J, with 17 bases in between. The CDR3 sequence is 16 residues long. The germline V gene encodes CDR1 SGHVS and CDR2 FNYEAQ. The CDR3: CASSLGVGSGDNEQFF. The CDR3 coding sequence is TGTGCCAGCAGCTTGGGCGTCGGTAGTGGGGACAATGAGCAGTTCTTC.

This clone was counted ten times or more. V is TRBV11-3 and J is TRBJ2-7, with D uncertain. Germline loops: CDR1 SGHNT, CDR2 YENEEA. This CDR3 contains 15 residues. With 5 bases removed from V and 5 bases from J, the gap between germline ends came to 19 bases. The CDR3, as DNA: TGTGCCAGCAGCCCTTCCTTAGGACGGCCGGACGAGCAGTACTTC. Protein sequence: CASSPSLGRPDEQYF.

The chain combines TRBV5-1 with TRBJ2-1; 10 nucleotides align to TRBD2. V lost 4 bases and J lost 6; bases outside the gene matches: 28. The CDR3 totals 22 residues. Germline V gene lookup returns CDR1 SGHRS and CDR2 YFSETQ. Here the CDR3 reads CASSREPELASGSQGWRNEQFF. For the CDR3, the DNA is TGCGCCAGCAGCCGTGAACCCGAACTGGCTAGCGGGAGCCAGGGATGGCGCAATGAGCAGTTCTTC.

The gene calls are TRBV12-5 and TRBJ2-3, with D unresolved. V shed 5 bases and J shed 7 bases, with 13 bases lying between them. Germline V gene sequence: CDR1 LGHNT, CDR2 FRNRAP. The CDR3 contains 13 residues. The CDR3 nucleotides are TGTGCTAGTGGTCAAGCTCATGGGAATACGCAGTATTTT. This encodes CASGQAHGNTQYF.

V and J are TRBV5-4 and TRBJ2-1, with 8 bases aligning to TRBD2. V dropped 3 bases and J dropped 2; count of bases not matched to a gene: 7. The CDR3 loop spans 16 amino acids. Germline V gene sequence: CDR1 SGHNT, CDR2 YYREEE (reference sequence). Here the CDR3 DNA reads TGTGCCAGCAGCTCAGAAATTAGCGGGGCCTACAATGAGCAGTTCTTC. It translates to CASSSEISGAYNEQFF.

The V gene is TRBV18, the J gene TRBJ2-7; D is uncertain. CDR3 length: 11 residues. Looked up from germline, CDR1 is KGHSH and CDR2 is LQKENI. The V end lost 8 bases, the J end lost 5 bases, and 10 bases lay between the germline ends. The CDR3 here is CASAIGDEQYF. In nucleotides, the CDR3 is TGTGCCAGCGCCATAGGTGACGAGCAGTACTTC.

The chain is built from TRBV7-2 and TRBJ1-1; no reliable D call. From germline, CDR1 is SGHTA and CDR2 FQGNSA. This CDR3 has 16 residues. With 5 bases removed from V and 0 bases from J, the gap between germline ends came to 16 bases. The CDR3 is CASSPSVFRVNTEAFF. The CDR3 DNA sequence: TGTGCCAGCAGCCCGAGTGTTTTTAGGGTGAACACTGAAGCTTTCTTT.

This chain uses TRBV28 with TRBJ2-6; D is perhaps TRBD1 or TRBD2 (5 bases each). The CDR3 runs to 17 residues. V was clipped by 5 bases and J by 0 bases, with 14 bases between them. CDR1 is MDHEN, CDR2 SYDVKM, per germline. CDR3 in amino acids: CASSGPGPYSGANVLTF. The CDR3 coding sequence is TGTGCCAGCAGTGGTCCGGGACCGTACTCTGGGGCCAACGTCCTGACTTTC.

The chain joins TRBV19 to TRBJ2-1; D not certain. The CDR3 extends over 12 amino acids. CDR1 and CDR2 (germline): LNHDA, SQIVND (reference sequence). V shed 3 bases and J shed 5 bases, with 5 bases lying between them. The CDR3 region has the DNA TGTGCCAGTAGTATTCTTCACAATGAGCAGTTCTTC. Translated, it gives CASSILHNEQFF.

V is TRBV11-3 and J is TRBJ2-1; perhaps TRBD2 as D (5 bases). V dropped 5 bases and J dropped 0 bases, with 11 bases sitting between them. This CDR3 contains 15 residues. Germline CDR1 is SGHNT and CDR2 is YENEEA. CDR3 nucleotides: TGTGCCAGCAGCGCTGACCGGGGCTCCTACAATGAGCAGTTCTTC. Encoded protein: CASSADRGSYNEQFF.

V usage is TRBV5-1 and J usage is TRBJ2-7; D not certain. The CDR3 runs 14 residues. Trimming cost V 0 bases and J 1 base, with 8 bases left between them. The germline CDR1 and CDR2 sequences are SGHRS and YFSETQ. This CDR3 is CASSLAEGSYEQYF. CDR3 bases: TGCGCCAGCAGCTTGGCCGAAGGTTCCTACGAGCAGTACTTC.

The chain is built from TRBV11-2 and TRBJ2-1; 14 bases line up with TRBD2. CDR1 is SGHAT, CDR2 FQNNGV, per germline. The trim removed 4 bases at V and 4 bases at J, leaving 9 bases unmatched. The CDR3 contains 18 residues. This chain's CDR3 is CASSSLRTSGRSYNEQFF. The CDR3 DNA is TGTGCCAGCAGCTCCTTACGGACTAGCGGGAGGTCTTACAATGAGCAGTTCTTC.

CDR3 sequence: CASSAHKGLGDREETQYF. The CDR3 nucleotides read TGTGCCAGCAGTGCCCACAAGGGATTAGGGGATAGGGAGGAGACCCAGTACTTC. This chain uses TRBV28 with TRBJ2-5; D possibly uses TRBD1 or TRBD2 (5 bases each). Germline values: CDR1 MDHEN, CDR2 SYDVKM. V was pared by 5 bases and J by 5 bases, with 27 bases between. The CDR3 loop spans 18 amino acids.

About this clone: Distinct nucleotide sequences in the sample also encode this CDR3. The rearrangement uses TRBV2 and TRBJ2-3, with a weak D call TRBD2 (5 bases). With 4 bases removed from V and 1 base from J, the gap between germline ends came to 9 bases. CDR3 length: 14 amino acids. CDR1 is SNHLY, CDR2 FYNNEI, per germline. The CDR3 nucleotides are TGTGCCAGCAGTGCGGGAATTCGCACAGATACGCAGTATTTT. Its translation: CASSAGIRTDTQYF.

The chain combines TRBV21-1 with TRBJ2-3. TRBV21-1 is flagged as a pseudogene. This CDR3 spans 14 amino acids. CDR3 nucleotide sequence: TGTGCCAGCGGTACCGGGGCTAGCACAGATACGCAGTATTTT. This translates into CASGTGASTDTQYF.

The rearrangement links TRBV19 to TRBJ1-1, with D perhaps matching TRBD1 (6 bases). The CDR3 extends over 14 amino acids. Germline CDR1 reads LNHDA; CDR2 reads SQIVND (reference sequence). The V gene lost 7 bases and the J gene lost 6 bases, with 18 bases spanning the gap. CDR3 region: CASTPQGMLAEAFF. The CDR3 DNA follows: TGTGCCAGTACCCCCCAGGGGATGCTCGCTGAAGCTTTCTTT.

In this sample, this clone turned up a few times. The chain joins TRBV18 to TRBJ2-5; TRBD2 is a possible D gene (5 bases). This CDR3 is 13 amino acids long. The germline gives CDR1 KGHSH, CDR2 LQKENI. V was trimmed by 6 bases and J by 5 bases, leaving 13 bases between them. CDR3 region: CASSLAGGETQYF. Here the CDR3 DNA reads TGTGCCAGCTCGCTCGCTGGCGGGGAGACCCAGTACTTC.

This clone was seen more than once but under ten times. This sequence joins TRBV5-4 and TRBJ2-7; maybe TRBD2 (5 bases). CDR1 and CDR2 from the germline V gene are SGHNT and YYREEE (reference sequence). Trimming removed 1 base from V and 3 bases from J, with 11 bases in between. This CDR3 contains 14 residues. The DNA for the CDR3 is TGTGCCAGCAGCTTGTCGGGAACTAGCTACGAGCAGTACTTC. It specifies CASSLSGTSYEQYF.

The genes are TRBV5-6 and TRBJ2-2; perhaps TRBD1 as D (6 bases). The V gene's germline CDR1 is SGHDT and CDR2 YYEEEE. Trimming took 4 bases from V and 12 from J, leaving 13 bases between them. The CDR3 totals 12 residues. CDR3 nucleotides: TGTGCCAGCAGCCAGGGACAACTTAAGCTGTTTTTT. Protein: CASSQGQLKLFF.

The genes are TRBV2 and TRBJ2-3, with 10 positions matching TRBD1. Per germline, CDR1 SNHLY and CDR2 FYNNEI. The V and J ends lost 4 bases and 6 bases, in that order; junction bases with no gene match: 7. The CDR3 runs to 15 residues. CDR3 residues: CASSADRGPADTQYF. The CDR3 region has the DNA TGTGCCAGCAGTGCAGACAGGGGGCCGGCCGATACGCAGTATTTT.

The chain joins TRBV10-2 to TRBJ2-5; TRBD2 matches at 10 bases. Germline lookup yields CDR1 WSHSY and CDR2 SAAADI. This CDR3 contains 15 residues. The V gene end was trimmed by 6 bases and the J gene end by 1 base; junction bases not matched to a gene: 5. The CDR3 nucleotides read TGCGCCAGCAGAGGTCTAGCGGGGGTCCAAGAGACCCAGTACTTC. It yields the protein CASRGLAGVQETQYF.

The chain carries TRBV2 and TRBJ2-1, with 10 bases identical to TRBD2. The trim removed 7 bases at V and 9 bases at J, leaving 12 bases unmatched. The CDR3 totals 15 residues. Germline CDR1 and CDR2: SNHLY and FYNNEI. CDR3 protein: CASTIPSGRGGEQFF. In DNA form, the CDR3 reads TGTGCCAGCACCATCCCCAGCGGGAGGGGGGGTGAGCAGTTCTTC.